These 11 T cell receptor beta chains were all obtained from the same sample, sequenced in a study of neurological immune-mediated disorders. TCRdb fed the 5' RACE reads into MiXCR, producing one record per CDR3 protein. Among some 14,000 distinct CDR3 sequences, roughly 6.9% were seen once, and the ten largest hold roughly a quarter. The sequenced sample was CD8+ T cells from blood. These receptors all stem from a middle-aged woman in good health.

This clonotype was counted at least ten times. An end of the junction differs from the germline gene, which may be a read error. The rearrangement links TRBV7-9 to TRBJ1-1, with D unclear. Germline CDR1 is SEHNR and CDR2 is FQNEAQ (reference sequence). The CDR3 spans 15 residues. For the CDR3, the DNA is TGTGCCAGCAACTTAGGCTGGGCAATGAACACTGAAGCTTTCTTT. Its protein is CASNLGWAMNTEAFF.

This clonotype was picked up many times. The chain carries TRBV2 and TRBJ2-1; D is tentatively TRBD1 or TRBD2 (5 bases each). The CDR3 consists of 15 residues. V dropped 6 bases and J dropped 7 bases, with 19 bases sitting between them. CDR1 SNHLY and CDR2 FYNNEI come from the germline V gene. CDR3 sequence (DNA): TGTGCCAGCAGGGAAAACTTGGGACGACTGAATGAGCAGTTCTTC. Translated, it gives CASRENLGRLNEQFF.

This clonotype occurred many times. The chain has TRBV20-1 and TRBJ2-1; 9 bases fit TRBD2. V gave up 6 bases and J gave up 8 bases; unmatched junction bases: 8. There are 13 residues in the CDR3. CDR1 is DFQATT and CDR2 is SNEGSKA in the germline V gene (reference sequence). As DNA, the CDR3 is TGCAGTGCCACAGACGCGGGAGGGTATGAGCAGTTCTTC. Amino acid sequence: CSATDAGGYEQFF.

This clonotype was detected ten times or more. The chain uses TRBV29-1 and TRBJ2-3, with TRBD2 identical over 8 bases. CDR1 SQVTM and CDR2 ANQGSEA come from the germline V gene. Trimming took 3 bases from V and 2 from J; bases not matched to a gene: 4. The CDR3 runs 14 residues. CDR3 in DNA: TGCAGCGTTGAGGCGGGGGGATACACAGATACGCAGTATTTT. It yields the protein CSVEAGGYTDTQYF.

This clonotype has at least ten counts. The V call is TRBV5-1, the J call TRBJ2-1, with TRBD2 matching 10 bases. Per the germline V gene, CDR1 is SGHRS and CDR2 is YFSETQ. After removal of 4 bases from V and 0 bases from J, the junction contained 10 bases not matched to a gene. The CDR3 has 18 residues. This CDR3 is CASSETSGAPRSYNEQFF. The CDR3 DNA reads TGCGCCAGCAGCGAAACTAGCGGGGCCCCACGCTCCTACAATGAGCAGTTCTTC. Based on the CDR3 plus reference TRBV5-1 and TRBJ2-1, the full variable domain is KAGVTQTPRYLIKTRGQQVTLSCSPISGHRSVSWYQQTPGQGLQFLFEYFSETQRNKGNFPGRFSGRQFSNSRSEMNVSTLELGDSALYLCASSETSGAPRSYNEQFFGPGTRLTVL.

This clonotype was seen ten or more times. The chain uses TRBV6-5 and TRBJ2-3, with a weak D call TRBD2 (5 bases). Trimming stripped 2 bases from V and 1 base from J, with 13 bases between. Germline CDR1 is MNHEY and CDR2 is SVGAGI. This CDR3 has 16 amino acids. CDR3 sequence reads: CASSYGPLAGTDTQYF. The CDR3 DNA is TGTGCCAGCAGTTACGGGCCCCTAGCTGGCACAGATACGCAGTATTTT.

This clonotype was seen at least ten times. V and J are TRBV28 and TRBJ2-1; D perhaps matches TRBD2 (6 bases). V lost 3 bases and J 7 bases, leaving 16 bases between the germline ends. The V gene's germline CDR1 is MDHEN and CDR2 SYDVKM. The CDR3 contains 15 residues. Written as DNA, the CDR3 is TGTGCCAGCAGTTTTTTGGGACTTGAGTGGAATGAGCAGTTCTTC. As protein: CASSFLGLEWNEQFF.

This clonotype was seen many times. This chain links TRBV7-9 with TRBJ1-6; possibly TRBD1 for D (5 bases). V was trimmed by 5 bases and J by 8 bases, leaving 22 bases between them. Germline loops: CDR1 SEHNR, CDR2 FQNEAQ (reference sequence). The CDR3 loop spans 17 amino acids. The DNA for the CDR3 is TGTGCCAGCAGCCGACGGAGGAGGGGTTTTGAGGATTCACCCCTCCACTTT. Its translation is CASSRRRRGFEDSPLHF.

This clonotype was detected ten times or more. The chain couples TRBV3-1 to TRBJ1-2; TRBD1 might be the D (5 bases). CDR1 is LGHDT, CDR2 YNNKEL, per germline (reference sequence). V lost 0 bases to trimming and J lost 4 bases, with 12 bases between them. The CDR3 consists of 15 residues. CDR3: CASSQDLGTTYGYTF. For the CDR3, the DNA is TGTGCCAGCAGCCAAGATCTCGGGACGACCTATGGCTACACCTTC.

This clonotype appeared a few times. V gene TRBV20-1 combines with J gene TRBJ2-1; 9 positions agree with TRBD2. The CDR3 covers 14 residues. V was clipped by 2 bases and J by 6 bases; unmatched bases: 5. Looked up from germline, CDR1 is DFQATT and CDR2 is SNEGSKA (reference sequence). The CDR3 DNA reads as TGCAGTGCTAGAATAGCGGGAGAAGGCAATGAGCAGTTCTTC. As protein: CSARIAGEGNEQFF.

This clonotype was seen repeatedly, ten times or more. V gene TRBV5-4 combines with J gene TRBJ2-2; D is perhaps TRBD1 (5 bases). Germline lookup yields CDR1 SGHNT and CDR2 YYREEE (reference sequence). CDR3 length equals 12 residues. Trimming removed 0 bases from V and 12 bases from J, with 9 bases in between. The chain's CDR3 is CASSLGSGKLFF. DNA of the CDR3: TGTGCCAGCAGCTTGGGGTCAGGGAAGCTGTTTTTT.